This TCR beta chain was sequenced in a study of T cells in Graves' hyperthyroidism and ophthalmopathy. This clonotype has ten or more counts. TCR beta CDR3 regions were amplified from RNA. HTBI primers were the set used in a first-round RT-PCR of the TCR CDR3. One entry per CDR3 protein, called by TCRdb with MiXCR from the multiplex PCR reads. The data contain around 350,000 distinct CDR3 sequences, approximately 14% of them singletons. The CDR3 extends over 16 amino acids. J lost 5 bases, V lost 0 bases, and 8 bases had no gene match. Per the germline V gene, CDR1 is SGDLS and CDR2 is YYNGEE. Blood sampling occurred at first hyperthyroidism diagnosis, ahead of any ophthalmopathy symptoms.

Source material: blood. This chain links TRBV9 with TRBJ2-5; 9 positions agree with TRBD1. This TCR was sampled from a young woman with Graves' hyperthyroidism that later progressed to Graves' ophthalmopathy. The CDR3 loop reads CASSVVGTGRLETQYF. CDR3 in DNA: TGTGCCAGCAGCGTAGTCGGGACAGGGCGGCTGGAGACCCAGTACTTC.